This T cell receptor (beta chain) was retrieved from a study of blood T cell repertoires in COVID-19. In the study overall: There were acute and convalescent COVID-19 samples, and they came from the United States, Italy and Spain.

The data were produced by immunoSEQ multiplex PCR, yet TCRdb's version contains in-frame clones alone and is incomplete. The sample shows over 250,000 clones, roughly 87% of them seen only once. With V trimmed by 3 bases and J by 1 base, 0 bases remained unmatched. This CDR3 is built from 14 residues. CDR1 and CDR2 (germline): SEHNR, FQNEAQ (reference sequence). In regard to this clone: The same CDR3 arises from other DNA sequences in this sample as well.

The V gene is TRBV7-9, the J gene TRBJ1-3; the match to TRBD1 covers 7 bases. Sequencing was carried out using PBMCs or T cells enriched from blood (not recorded which). The TCR sequence derives from a woman aged 18-29 years who had recovered from COVID-19. The CDR3 DNA reads as TGTGCCAGCAGCTTGACAGGGTCTGGAAACACCATATATTTT. Amino acids: CASSLTGSGNTIYF.